Below, 23 T cell receptor beta chains from the same sample are listed, as sequenced in a study of T cell changes during pregnancy in multiple sclerosis. Sequencing used immunoSEQ multiplex PCR; TCRdb keeps in-frame clones, though not all of them. The table lists 90,000 or so clones, approximately 89% of them singletons. The sample in question was peripheral blood, obtained in the first trimester of pregnancy. These receptors were taken from a female donor in good health, enrolled as a control in a pregnancy study.

The chain recombines TRBV27 with TRBJ1-2; 8 nucleotides match TRBD1. Germline V gene sequence: CDR1 MNHEY, CDR2 SMNVEV (reference sequence). After removal of 5 bases from V and 2 bases from J, the junction contained 4 bases not matched to a gene. This CDR3 is 14 amino acids long. The CDR3 reads CASSLTGDNYGYTF. Written as DNA, the CDR3 is TGTGCCAGCAGTCTGACAGGGGACAACTATGGCTACACCTTC.

The chain is built from TRBV12-5 and TRBJ1-2; D remains unclear. The germline gives CDR1 LGHNT, CDR2 FRNRAP. The CDR3 length is 14 residues. Trimming shortened V by 6 bases and J by 6 bases, and 17 bases separated the two germline ends. The CDR3 nucleotides are TGTGCTAGTGGCCGGAGGGAAGGGCTGGATGGCTACACCTTC. This gives the protein CASGRREGLDGYTF.

V usage is TRBV2 and J usage is TRBJ2-1, with a weak D call TRBD2 (6 bases). The CDR3 runs 13 residues. Germline V CDR1 and CDR2: SNHLY, FYNNEI. V lost 6 bases and J 5 bases, leaving 11 bases between the germline ends. In DNA form, the CDR3 reads TGTGCCAGCAGGTCTAGCGATAACAATGAGCAGTTCTTC. Translation gives CASRSSDNNEQFF.

The chain couples TRBV7-2 to TRBJ1-6, with 7 bases matching TRBD1. With 7 bases clipped from V and 2 bases from J, the junction kept 5 bases outside the gene matches. The CDR3 contains 15 residues. Per germline, CDR1 SGHTA and CDR2 FQGNSA. The CDR3 sequence: CASNTGTAYNSPLHF. DNA of the CDR3: TGTGCCAGCAACACGGGGACAGCCTATAATTCACCCCTCCACTTT. Drawing the rest from reference TRBV7-2 and TRBJ1-6, the complete variable domain is GAGVSQSPSNKVTEKGKDVELRCDPISGHTALYWYRQSLGQGLEFLIYFQGNSAPDKSGLPSDRFSAERTGGSVSTLTIQRTQQEDSAVYLCASNTGTAYNSPLHFGNGTRLTVT.

The chain uses TRBV4-3 and TRBJ2-7; 7 bases map to TRBD1. The germline V gene encodes CDR1 LGHNA and CDR2 YSLEER. This CDR3 comprises 15 residues. Trimming cost V 4 bases and J 0 bases; bases outside gene matches: 6. This CDR3 is CASSLSGQDSYEQYF. DNA of the CDR3: TGCGCCAGCAGCCTCTCCGGACAGGACTCCTACGAGCAGTACTTC.

This chain uses TRBV19 with TRBJ1-1, with 7 bases identical to TRBD1. The CDR3 runs to 14 residues. In germline, CDR1 is LNHDA, CDR2 SQIVND (reference sequence). V lost 5 bases to trimming and J lost 5 bases; unmatched junction nucleotides: 8. The DNA for the CDR3 is TGTGCCAGTAGTTTACAGGGGATTGGGACTGAAGCTTTCTTT. This gives the protein CASSLQGIGTEAFF.

V gene TRBV27 combines with J gene TRBJ1-1, with unresolved D. The CDR3 has 13 residues. V dropped 2 bases and J dropped 3 bases, with 7 bases sitting between them. CDR1 is MNHEY, CDR2 SMNVEV, per germline (reference sequence). The chain's CDR3 is CASSLGRYTEAFF. The CDR3 region has the DNA TGTGCCAGCAGTTTAGGGCGTTACACTGAAGCTTTCTTT.

This clone was seen only once. This chain links TRBV28 with TRBJ2-1; the D is unclear. Between the trimmed V and J ends, which lost 3 bases and 0 bases, there was a span of 9 bases. The CDR3 loop spans 15 amino acids. Looked up from germline, CDR1 is MDHEN and CDR2 is SYDVKM. This chain's CDR3 is CASSFLQSSYNEQFF. In DNA, the CDR3 is TGTGCCAGCAGTTTCTTACAGAGCTCCTACAATGAGCAGTTCTTC.

This rearrangement joins TRBV5-6 to TRBJ1-2; 10 nucleotides match TRBD1. The CDR3 loop spans 15 amino acids. Trimming took 3 bases from V and 2 from J; bases not matched to a gene: 4. Germline V CDR1 and CDR2: SGHDT, YYEEEE. The CDR3 nucleotides read TGTGCCAGCAGCTCCCCGACAGGGGGCAACTATGGCTACACCTTC. This gives the protein CASSSPTGGNYGYTF. Full variable domain (remainder filled in from reference TRBV5-6 and TRBJ1-2): DAGVTQSPTHLIKTRGQQVTLRCSPKSGHDTVSWYQQALGQGPQFIFQYYEEEERQRGNFPDRFSGHQFPNYSSELNVNALLLGDSALYLCASSSPTGGNYGYTFGSGTRLTVV.

The gene calls are TRBV4-3 and TRBJ1-3, with D unclear. The CDR3 has 13 amino acids. CDR1 is LGHNA, CDR2 YSLEER, per germline. V lost 2 bases to trimming and J lost 4 bases, with 6 bases between them. The CDR3 loop reads CASSQYPGNTIYF. The CDR3 region has the DNA TGCGCCAGCAGCCAATATCCCGGAAACACCATATATTTT.

The DNA of the CDR3 is TGTGCCAGCAGTTACATACTAGAGAACGAGCAGTACTTC. Translation gives CASSYILENEQYF. J is TRBJ2-7 and V is TRBV6-6, with a weak D call TRBD2 (5 bases). Germline V lookup: CDR1 MNHNY, CDR2 SVGAGI (reference sequence). Trimming removed 2 bases from V and 5 bases from J, with 10 bases in between. The CDR3 length is 13 residues.

The chain carries TRBV4-2 and TRBJ2-3; 10 positions match TRBD2. The CDR3 runs to 20 residues. Per germline, CDR1 LGHNA and CDR2 YNFKEQ. V lost 0 bases and J lost 4; bases outside the gene matches: 16. CDR3 DNA: TGTGCCAGCAGCCAAGAGAAGAGCGGGGGGGCTGATCTATGGGCAGATACGCAGTATTTT. This gives the protein CASSQEKSGGADLWADTQYF.

The rearrangement links TRBV5-6 to TRBJ1-5; perhaps TRBD1 as D (5 bases). Per the germline V gene, CDR1 is SGHDT and CDR2 is YYEEEE. The V and J ends lost 2 bases and 9 bases respectively, with 12 bases between them. The CDR3 is 13 residues long. The CDR3 reads CASSLGRGRPQHF. CDR3 bases: TGTGCCAGCAGCTTAGGTCGGGGGAGGCCCCAGCATTTT.

The chain carries TRBV28 and TRBJ2-1; 12 bases align to TRBD2. This CDR3 is built from 17 residues. V shed 3 bases, J shed 4 bases, and the junction held 7 bases outside the gene matches. Germline CDR1 is MDHEN and CDR2 is SYDVKM. The CDR3 here is CASSFLAGGRGYNEQFF. CDR3 coding DNA: TGTGCCAGCAGTTTCCTAGCGGGGGGGCGGGGATACAATGAGCAGTTCTTC.

The rearrangement joins TRBV2 to TRBJ2-1; the D gene is possibly TRBD2 (7 bases). CDR3 length: 18 residues. Germline-derived CDR1 and CDR2 are SNHLY and FYNNEI. V was shortened by 7 bases and J by 1 base, with 23 bases between the two germline ends. CDR3 loop: CASMTLRGASDSYNEQFF. The CDR3 nucleotides read TGTGCCAGCATGACCCTCCGGGGGGCCTCCGATTCCTACAATGAGCAGTTCTTC.

The rearrangement links TRBV30 to TRBJ2-2; 8 positions agree with TRBD1. V lost 5 bases to trimming and J lost 7 bases; unmatched junction nucleotides: 9. The CDR3 length is 14 residues. Per the germline V gene, CDR1 is GTSNPN and CDR2 is SVGIG (reference sequence). CDR3 protein: CAWQGQGGLGELFF. The CDR3 bases are TGTGCCTGGCAAGGACAGGGTGGTCTCGGGGAGCTGTTTTTT.

The J gene is TRBJ2-7, the V gene TRBV30, with unresolved D. With 2 bases removed from V and 5 bases from J, the gap between germline ends came to 10 bases. CDR1 is GTSNPN, CDR2 SVGIG, per germline (reference sequence). The CDR3 totals 12 residues. Written as DNA, the CDR3 is TGTGCCTGGAGTTTCGACAAGGACGAGCAGTACTTC. It encodes CAWSFDKDEQYF.

The chain combines TRBV18 with TRBJ1-4; TRBD1 is a possible D gene (6 bases). Germline V gene sequence: CDR1 KGHSH, CDR2 LQKENI. The CDR3 has 13 amino acids. V was shortened by 3 bases and J by 8 bases, with 10 bases between the two germline ends. This chain's CDR3 is CASSPGQGEKLFF. The CDR3 coding sequence is TGTGCCAGCTCACCGGGTCAGGGGGAAAAACTGTTTTTT.

This chain links TRBV25-1 with TRBJ2-5; 8 positions match TRBD1. Germline-derived CDR1 and CDR2 are MGHDK and SYGVNS. The CDR3 extends over 17 amino acids. Unmatched junction bases numbered 17, after V lost 4 bases and J lost 7 bases. This CDR3 reads CASSAFPSGQGSGTQYF. The CDR3 DNA is TGTGCCAGCAGTGCCTTCCCATCTGGACAGGGCAGTGGGACCCAGTACTTC.

This chain uses TRBV9 with TRBJ2-1; D possibly corresponds to TRBD2 (6 bases). V shed 3 bases and J shed 7 bases, with 26 bases lying between them. The CDR3 is 18 amino acids. Looked up from germline, CDR1 is SGDLS and CDR2 is YYNGEE. As DNA, the CDR3 is TGTGCCAGCAGCGGAGGGAGCCTGGCGGGGACCATCAAGAATGAGCAGTTCTTC. Its translation is CASSGGSLAGTIKNEQFF.

The chain couples TRBV19 to TRBJ1-5; D perhaps matches TRBD1 (5 bases). V was trimmed by 3 bases and J by 0 bases, leaving 21 bases between them. The CDR3 runs 19 residues. The germline CDR1 and CDR2 sequences are LNHDA and SQIVND (reference sequence). CDR3 residues: CASSISGGYGLYSNQPQHF. DNA for the CDR3: TGTGCCAGTAGTATCTCGGGGGGATACGGGCTTTATAGCAATCAGCCCCAGCATTTT. The full variable domain, its missing parts supplied by reference TRBV19 and TRBJ1-5, is DGGITQSPKYLFRKEGQNVTLSCEQNLNHDAMYWYRQDPGQGLRLIYYSQIVNDFQKGDIAEGYSVSREKKESFPLTVTSAQKNPTAFYLCASSISGGYGLYSNQPQHFGDGTRLSIL.

This clone was observed once. The V call is TRBV6-6, the J call TRBJ1-3, with D possibly TRBD1 on 5 matching bases. CDR1 and CDR2 (germline): MNHNY, SVGAGI (reference sequence). The CDR3 spans 14 residues. V dropped 6 bases and J dropped 4 bases, with 13 bases sitting between them. The CDR3 here is CASSGSGSGNTIYF. The CDR3 DNA reads as TGTGCCAGCAGCGGTTCAGGGTCCGGAAACACCATATATTTT.

The rearrangement links TRBV15 to TRBJ1-1, with D maybe TRBD1 (6 bases). The CDR3 runs to 14 residues. Germline CDR1 reads LNHNV; CDR2 reads YYDKDF (reference sequence). V gave up 0 bases and J gave up 11 bases, with 16 bases separating them. The CDR3 DNA is TGTGCCACCAGCAGAGAAGGGGGGGGGAGTAATGCTTTCTTT. Its translation is CATSREGGGSNAFF.